This T cell receptor beta chain was documented in a study of Graves' ophthalmopathy and Graves' hyperthyroidism. Trimming stripped 6 bases from V and 7 bases from J, with 16 bases between. This CDR3 is 14 amino acids long. CDR1 is MDHEN, CDR2 SYDVKM, per germline. This clonotype was seen repeatedly, ten times or more. RNA transcripts provided the template for amplifying TCR beta CDR3 regions. HTBI primers were employed in first-round RT-PCR, then a second-round multiplex PCR followed. MiXCR, run by TCRdb on the multiplex PCR reads, gives a single entry per CDR3 protein. The sample includes about 340,000 distinct CDR3 sequences, roughly 17% of them seen just once.

The sequence was collected from an adult man with Graves' ophthalmopathy. V usage is TRBV28 and J usage is TRBJ1-5; no clear D gene. The sequenced sample was peripheral blood. As DNA, the CDR3 is TGTGCCAGCAGGCGACAAGCTTTTCCCCAGCCCCAGCATTTT. As protein: CASRRQAFPQPQHF.